These 20 T cell receptor beta chains were all obtained from the same sample, sequenced in a study of shared clonotypes between healthy human individuals. Using immunoSEQ multiplex PCR, the repertoire was profiled, and TCRdb retains in-frame clones only, with some absent. The data contain about 610,000 clones, almost 97% of them singletons. The sample was naive CD4+ T cells sorted from blood. Sample subset: CD45RA+ positively selected. The source is a woman aged 25 to 39 in good health.

This rearrangement joins TRBV2 to TRBJ2-2, with a possible D match to TRBD1 (6 bases). The CDR3 sequence is 15 residues long. Trimming took off 6 bases at V and 0 bases at J, with 11 bases between the two ends. Germline CDR1 SNHLY, CDR2 FYNNEI. The CDR3 region is CASSRQAPNTGELFF. For the CDR3, the DNA is TGTGCCAGCAGCCGACAGGCCCCGAACACCGGGGAGCTGTTTTTT.

This clone is a singleton in its sample. V and J are TRBV6-6 and TRBJ1-5; D remains unclear. The germline gives CDR1 MNHNY, CDR2 SVGAGI (reference sequence). CDR3 length: 12 amino acids. The germline V and J ends were trimmed by 1 base and 7 bases, with 5 bases remaining between them. CDR3 in DNA: TGTGCCAGCAGTTACTTAGGACAGCCCCAGCATTTT. Protein: CASSYLGQPQHF.

Written as DNA, the CDR3 is TGTGCCAGCAGCTTCGGAGACCGCGAGCAGTTCTTC. Protein product: CASSFGDREQFF. This chain connects TRBV7-9 to TRBJ2-1, with unresolved D. The V and J ends lost 3 bases and 10 bases respectively, with 10 bases between them. This CDR3 is 12 amino acids long. Germline V gene lookup returns CDR1 SEHNR and CDR2 FQNEAQ (reference sequence).

The chain carries TRBV25-1 and TRBJ2-7; D is undetermined. The V gene lost 0 bases and the J gene lost 4 bases, with 1 base spanning the gap. Germline loops: CDR1 MGHDK, CDR2 SYGVNS. There are 11 residues in the CDR3. CDR3: CASSEYYEQYF. CDR3 coding DNA: TGTGCCAGCAGTGAATATTACGAGCAGTACTTC.

The chain employs TRBV5-1 and TRBJ2-1; D remains ambiguous. Trimming stripped 0 bases from V and 6 bases from J, with 10 bases between. CDR3 size: 14 residues. Germline CDR1 reads SGHRS; CDR2 reads YFSETQ. The DNA for the CDR3 is TGCGCCAGCAGCTTGGATTTTCAGATCAATGAGCAGTTCTTC. Encoded protein: CASSLDFQINEQFF.

The gene calls are TRBV25-1 and TRBJ2-7, with D unclear. The CDR3 is made up of 14 amino acids. Germline V gene lookup returns CDR1 MGHDK and CDR2 SYGVNS. The V end was cut by 1 base, the J end by 2 bases, with 9 bases between. CDR3 coding DNA: TGTGCCAGCAGTGAATTTAAGGAGCCCTACGAGCAGTACTTC. This gives the protein CASSEFKEPYEQYF.

The rearrangement uses TRBV9 and TRBJ1-3; D unresolved. Trimming pared 0 bases from V and 6 bases from J, leaving 13 bases between. CDR1 and CDR2 (germline): SGDLS, YYNGEE. The CDR3 extends over 15 amino acids. The CDR3, as DNA: TGTGCCAGCAGCGTAGAACCCCCCGCTGAAAACACCATATATTTT. Amino acid sequence: CASSVEPPAENTIYF.

This clone has a single count. The chain couples TRBV5-4 to TRBJ2-7; 10 bases align to TRBD2. Germline CDR1 is SGHNT and CDR2 is YYREEE (reference sequence). The CDR3 loop spans 14 amino acids. With 3 bases clipped from V and 4 bases from J, the junction kept 4 bases outside the gene matches. Here the CDR3 DNA reads TGTGCCAGCAGCTCGAGCGGGAGGGCGTACGAGCAGTACTTC. This encodes CASSSSGRAYEQYF.

In this sample, this clone turned up once. The gene calls are TRBV11-2 and TRBJ1-2, with no clear D. Germline V gene data show CDR1 as SGHAT and CDR2 as FQNNGV. This CDR3 contains 13 residues. The V and J ends lost 3 bases and 5 bases respectively, with 10 bases between them. As DNA, the CDR3 is TGTGCCAGCAGCTTTGGCAGCTCGTATGGCTACACCTTC. This translates into CASSFGSSYGYTF.

The genes are TRBV6-5 and TRBJ2-5; a weak D match, TRBD1 (6 bases). Matching the DNA end better, TRBJ2-7 makes the J call doubtful. The CDR3 has 15 residues. Germline V CDR1 and CDR2: MNHEY, SVGAGI. CDR3 loop: CASSYVNRVGYEQYF. The CDR3, as DNA: TGTGCCAGCAGTTACGTGAACAGGGTGGGATACGAGCAGTACTTC.

V usage is TRBV7-6 and J usage is TRBJ2-2; TRBD2 matches 7 bases. V shed 5 bases, J shed 3 bases, and the junction held 6 bases outside the gene matches. Looked up from germline, CDR1 is SGHVS and CDR2 is FNYEAQ. The CDR3 has 15 residues. In DNA form, the CDR3 reads TGTGCCAGCAGCCACGGACTAGTCGACACCGGGGAGCTGTTTTTT. Encoded protein: CASSHGLVDTGELFF.

The gene calls are TRBV18 and TRBJ1-2; 7 bases are a match to TRBD1. CDR3 length equals 13 residues. Germline CDR1 is KGHSH and CDR2 is LQKENI. V was clipped by 6 bases and J by 6 bases; unmatched bases: 7. The CDR3 reads CASSKGAVDGYTF. The CDR3 region has the DNA TGTGCCAGCTCCAAGGGGGCGGTAGATGGCTACACCTTC.

This clone came up once. An end of the junction does not agree with germline; a read error may underlie this. The chain joins TRBV13 to TRBJ2-7; possibly TRBD2 for D (6 bases). CDR1 is PRHDT and CDR2 is FYEKMQ in the germline V gene (reference sequence). The CDR3 has 12 amino acids. CDR3 DNA sequence: TGTGCCAGCAGCTCCGGAATTAAAGGACTATCCTTC. It yields the protein CASSSGIKGLSF.

The chain couples TRBV28 to TRBJ2-7, with D possibly TRBD2 on 7 matching bases. V gave up 2 bases and J gave up 1 base, with 18 bases separating them. Germline loops: CDR1 MDHEN, CDR2 SYDVKM. The CDR3 is 17 amino acids. The CDR3 DNA reads as TGTGCCAGCAGTTTACTGGTGGGAGGGGGGAATTCCTACGAGCAGTACTTC. It is translated as CASSLLVGGGNSYEQYF.

Written as DNA, the CDR3 is TGTGCCAGCAGCTTAAGGTCTAGCCGCACAGATACGCAGTATTTT. It is translated as CASSLRSSRTDTQYF. The genes are TRBV11-3 and TRBJ2-3; D perhaps matches TRBD2 (5 bases). Deletions cut 2 bases from V and 1 base from J, with 10 bases between. Germline V CDR1 and CDR2: SGHNT, YENEEA. This CDR3 has 15 residues.

The genes are TRBV18 and TRBJ2-2; 8 bases match TRBD2. Germline V gives CDR1 KGHSH, CDR2 LQKENI. Trimming removed 0 bases from V and 3 bases from J; junction bases left unmatched: 0. CDR3 length: 15 amino acids. The CDR3: CASSPPGLDTGELFF. In DNA, the CDR3 is TGTGCCAGCTCACCACCGGGACTAGACACCGGGGAGCTGTTTTTT.

The rearrangement joins TRBV28 to TRBJ2-7, with TRBD2 identical over 9 bases. Germline-derived CDR1 and CDR2 are MDHEN and SYDVKM. Trimming at V came to 2 bases and at J to 2 bases, leaving 13 bases not matched to a gene. This CDR3 is built from 18 residues. CDR3 amino acids: CASSLTLGLAGLTYEQYF. CDR3 nucleotide sequence: TGTGCCAGCAGTTTAACTCTAGGGCTAGCGGGGCTAACCTACGAGCAGTACTTC.

The chain is built from TRBV4-1 and TRBJ1-2; TRBD1 might be the D (5 bases). The CDR3 sequence is 15 residues long. CDR1 MGHRA and CDR2 YSYEKL come from the germline V gene. Trimming took off 2 bases at V and 4 bases at J, with 14 bases between the two ends. The CDR3 DNA is TGCGCCAGCAGCCAATTACAGGAATCTTTCTATGGCTACACCTTC. Protein: CASSQLQESFYGYTF.

J is TRBJ1-5 and V is TRBV10-2, with D hard to call. The CDR3 is 15 amino acids. Trimming removed 2 bases at V and 1 base at J, with 9 bases between. Germline lookup yields CDR1 WSHSY and CDR2 SAAADI. CDR3 DNA: TGCGCCAGCAGTGAGGGAACAGCCAGCAATCAGCCCCAGCATTTT. This translates into CASSEGTASNQPQHF.

The V call is TRBV29-1, the J call TRBJ2-2; D is uncertain. From germline, CDR1 is SQVTM and CDR2 ANQGSEA. Trimming stripped 7 bases from V and 0 bases from J, with 12 bases between. The CDR3 is 14 residues long. CDR3 sequence: CSATKAANTGELFF. The CDR3 region has the DNA TGCAGCGCAACTAAGGCCGCGAACACCGGGGAGCTGTTTTTT.